This record covers a single TCR beta chain. The target of this receptor is not known. No base quality information exists; no much larger clone differs at one position. At one collaborating source in Seattle, patients were enrolled during active infection and were followed longitudinally through the course of disease. The collaborating institutions used their own protocols to collect whole blood in K2EDTA tubes. For TCRbeta analysis, collaborators shipped samples in one of three forms: frozen whole blood, isolated PBMCs, or DNA extracted from either of those sample types. Trimming leaves V shorter by 3 bases and J shorter by 10 bases, with the junction holding 9 bases beyond the gene matches. The cysteine opens and the phenylalanine closes a CDR3 of 15 amino acids. Only the CDR3 DNA stays, 45 bases, in frame from base 1. Based on the germline V gene (reference sequence), the CDR1 and CDR2 sequences are LGHDT and YNNKEL.

The immunoSEQ Assay, a bias-controlled multiplex PCR, was used to amplify TCRbeta CDR3 regions from genomic DNA. As for the original processing: Within the assay, amplification of reference gene primers was used to estimate how many nucleated cells each sample contained. To quantify the absolute abundance of each unique TCRbeta CDR3 rearrangement, sequence reads were collapsed and filtered. For each sample, productive Simpson clonality was calculated as the square root of Simpson's diversity index over productive rearrangements. TCRdb re-hosts the immuneACCESS table, in-frame sequences only. Its copies lack some clones; in the studies checked, an unresolved V gene accounts for under half of them, and the cause for the rest is not known. That table furnishes V, J and clone size, whereas the DNA furnished D and trimming. The sample contains under 300,000 clones, about 88% of them found a single time. The ten largest clones add up to under 15% of the sample.

The data belong to a study of blood T cell repertoires in COVID-19 (dated by TCRdb to 2018 to 2021). As for the study more broadly: Samples covering the acute and convalescent phases of COVID-19 were provided by collaborators in the United States, Italy and Spain. Where HLA class I and class II types were available, the types were taken from metadata supplied by the sample provider, not from assay-based typing. The material from the prospective study consisted of cDNA or gDNA derived from T cells, B-cell-depleted T cells, or PBMCs. Deeply sampled blood TCRbeta repertoires from subjects exposed to, actively infected with, or recovered from COVID-19 were included in the dataset. The repertoires were made available in a free public database intended to serve as a resource for research on the immune response to SARS-CoV-2. Samples were obtained from the ongoing ImmuneRACE study (first 160 participants) and from some 1,300 subjects provided by 6 global collaborators. A de-identified subject ID, COVID-19 status, age in years and sex were almost always included in the sample metadata.

On the study overall, not on this receptor specifically: The quantity of clinical and demographic metadata differed by source and by participant and was supplied without curation.

The chain is encoded by TRBV3-1 (or the pseudogene TRBV3-2) joined to TRBJ1-6, and TRBD1 matches 7 of the central bases. Sequencing was done on a sample of peripheral blood. This TCR came from a woman in her sixties or seventies with COVID-19, enrolled during active disease. The CDR3 reads as follows: CASSHHTGAGSPLHF. The DNA sequence reads TGTGCCAGCAGCCATCATACAGGGGCGGGCTCACCCCTCCACTTT.